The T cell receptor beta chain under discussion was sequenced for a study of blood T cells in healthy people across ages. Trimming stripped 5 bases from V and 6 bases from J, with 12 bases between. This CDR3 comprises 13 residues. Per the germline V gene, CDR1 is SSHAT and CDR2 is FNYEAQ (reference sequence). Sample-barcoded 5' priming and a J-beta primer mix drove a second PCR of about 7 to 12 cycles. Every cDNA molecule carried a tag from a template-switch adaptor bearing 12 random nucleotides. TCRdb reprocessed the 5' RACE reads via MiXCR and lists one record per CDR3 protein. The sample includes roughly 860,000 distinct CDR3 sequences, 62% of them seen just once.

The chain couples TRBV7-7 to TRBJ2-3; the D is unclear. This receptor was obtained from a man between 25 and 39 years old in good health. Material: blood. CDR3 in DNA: TGTGCCAGCAGCAAAAGCCGGGCCGATACGCAGTATTTT. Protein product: CASSKSRADTQYF.